The 24 T cell receptor beta chains below were found in one sample sequenced in a study of control samples from healthy donors and cancer patients. TCRdb's table, derived via immunoSEQ multiplex PCR, lists solely in-frame clones and lacks some. Here the sample spans 150,000 to 200,000 clones, 94% being singletons. Sample: blood. The receptors derive from a woman aged 18-30 years in good health.

The chain couples TRBV10-3 to TRBJ1-5; D not certain. V gave up 2 bases and J gave up 6 bases, with 5 bases separating them. This CDR3 contains 12 residues. Germline V gene sequence: CDR1 ENHRY, CDR2 SYGVKD. The CDR3 region has the DNA TGTGCCATCAGTGAGGGAATTCAGCCCCAGCATTTT. It encodes CAISEGIQPQHF.

This chain links TRBV15 with TRBJ2-7; D is uncertain. V was cut by 0 bases and J by 6 bases, with 6 bases left in between. The CDR3 sequence is 12 residues long. Germline V CDR1 and CDR2: LNHNV, YYDKDF (reference sequence). In DNA form, the CDR3 reads TGTGCCACCAGCAGAGACCGCATCGAGCAGTACTTC. This gives the protein CATSRDRIEQYF.

The CDR3 here is CSVASLLGNYGYTF. CDR3 coding DNA: TGCAGCGTTGCCTCCCTATTGGGGAACTATGGCTACACCTTC. V and J are TRBV29-1 and TRBJ1-2; no firm D call. The CDR3 has 14 amino acids. CDR1 SQVTM and CDR2 ANQGSEA come from the germline V gene. V was cut by 4 bases and J by 2 bases, with 14 bases left in between.

The gene calls are TRBV13 and TRBJ2-5; perhaps TRBD2 as D (5 bases). V was pared by 1 base and J by 5 bases, with 8 bases between. CDR1 and CDR2 from the germline V gene are PRHDT and FYEKMQ (reference sequence). CDR3 length: 13 residues. The CDR3 loop reads CASSLVAWETQYF. The CDR3 region has the DNA TGTGCCAGCAGCTTAGTAGCGTGGGAGACCCAGTACTTC.

This clone appeared a single time. This chain connects TRBV4-1 to TRBJ2-7; D is perhaps TRBD2 (5 bases). Germline loops: CDR1 MGHRA, CDR2 YSYEKL. The length of the CDR3 is 17 residues. V gave up 5 bases and J gave up 1 base, with 21 bases separating them. The CDR3 DNA reads TGCGCCAGCAGCTTATATGCCCCCGGGGAAAGTTCCTACGAGCAGTACTTC. This encodes CASSLYAPGESSYEQYF.

The chain uses TRBV7-2 and TRBJ1-3, with D hard to call. The V end lost 3 bases, the J end lost 4 bases, and 10 bases lay between the germline ends. The CDR3 is 14 residues long. Germline CDR1 SGHTA, CDR2 FQGNSA. The CDR3 loop reads CASSFPGRGNTIYF. The DNA of the CDR3 is TGTGCCAGCAGCTTTCCAGGCCGAGGAAACACCATATATTTT.

The V call is TRBV6-1, the J call TRBJ1-2; D might be TRBD1 (6 bases). CDR1 MNHNS and CDR2 SASEGT come from the germline V gene. With 1 base removed from V and 1 base from J, the gap between germline ends came to 10 bases. The CDR3 is 15 amino acids. The CDR3 loop is CASSEEDSYNYGYTF. CDR3 nucleotide sequence: TGTGCCAGCAGTGAAGAGGACAGCTATAACTATGGCTACACCTTC.

The chain joins TRBV2 to TRBJ1-5; 7 bases fit TRBD1. There are 14 residues in the CDR3. V was clipped by 2 bases and J by 2 bases; unmatched bases: 0. From germline, CDR1 is SNHLY and CDR2 FYNNEI. CDR3: CASSETGGNQPQHF. Written as DNA, the CDR3 is TGTGCCAGCAGTGAAACAGGGGGCAATCAGCCCCAGCATTTT.

This clone was recorded once. CDR3 sequence: CASSATDRVNTEAFF. The CDR3 DNA sequence: TGTGCCAGCAGCGCAACGGACAGGGTGAACACTGAAGCTTTCTTT. The gene calls are TRBV9 and TRBJ1-1, with 8 bases fitting TRBD1. J lost 0 bases, V lost 3 bases, and 4 bases had no gene match. From germline, CDR1 is SGDLS and CDR2 YYNGEE. The CDR3 length is 15 residues.

The chain links TRBV5-1 to TRBJ2-5; D might be TRBD2 (7 bases). This CDR3 spans 15 amino acids. CDR1 and CDR2 (germline): SGHRS, YFSETQ. The V end was cut by 4 bases, the J end by 4 bases, with 17 bases between. The CDR3 DNA reads TGCGCCAGCAGCCCCAACGCGGGGGCGGGAGAGACCCAGTACTTC. This sequence encodes CASSPNAGAGETQYF.

V and J are TRBV28 and TRBJ1-2, with D uncertain. CDR1 and CDR2 (germline): MDHEN, SYDVKM. CDR3 length equals 12 residues. V shed 6 bases and J shed 1 base, with 6 bases lying between them. The CDR3 DNA is TGTGCCAGCAGGGAGGTTAACTATGGCTACACCTTC. Its translation is CASREVNYGYTF.

The chain employs TRBV5-1 and TRBJ2-6; D uncertain. CDR1 SGHRS and CDR2 YFSETQ come from the germline V gene. The CDR3 sequence is 16 residues long. V lost 3 bases and J lost 0, with 10 bases in between. The CDR3, as DNA: TGCGCCAGCAGCTCGAACGCTTACTCTGGGGCCAACGTCCTGACTTTC. Residues: CASSSNAYSGANVLTF.

The chain uses TRBV10-3 and TRBJ2-7; D is ambiguous. Germline V gives CDR1 ENHRY, CDR2 SYGVKD. This CDR3 region has 13 residues. V lost 2 bases and J 3 bases, leaving 8 bases between the germline ends. CDR3 protein: CAISEARDYEQYF. CDR3 DNA sequence: TGTGCCATCAGTGAGGCCCGAGACTACGAGCAGTACTTC.

V usage is TRBV7-9 and J usage is TRBJ1-1, with D tentatively TRBD1 (5 bases). Between the trimmed V and J ends, which lost 7 bases and 1 base, there was a span of 16 bases. CDR3 length equals 15 residues. The germline V gene has CDR1 SEHNR and CDR2 FQNEAQ (reference sequence). CDR3 loop: CASTQTTQGNTEAFF. The DNA of the CDR3 is TGTGCCAGCACTCAGACAACTCAGGGGAACACTGAAGCTTTCTTT.

V and J are TRBV24-1 and TRBJ1-5; D gene uncertain. The CDR3 sequence is 13 residues long. The germline V gene encodes CDR1 KGHDR and CDR2 SFDVKD. Deletions cut 4 bases from V and 6 bases from J, with 9 bases between. The CDR3 loop reads CATSEYKGQPQHF. CDR3 DNA: TGTGCCACCAGTGAGTATAAGGGTCAGCCCCAGCATTTT.

The V call is TRBV29-1, the J call TRBJ2-7; 9 nucleotides match TRBD1. The CDR3 length is 14 residues. Germline CDR1 reads SQVTM; CDR2 reads ANQGSEA. J gave up 3 bases and V 4 bases, and 7 bases lay outside the gene matches. Here the CDR3 DNA reads TGCAGCGTTGTCCGGGACAGGGAATTCTACGAGCAGTACTTC. This sequence encodes CSVVRDREFYEQYF.

V usage is TRBV18 and J usage is TRBJ2-7, with TRBD2 matching over 10 bases. This CDR3 contains 18 residues. Germline V gene data show CDR1 as KGHSH and CDR2 as LQKENI. V lost 2 bases, J lost 6 bases, and 16 bases stayed unmatched. CDR3 region: CASSPFFSGLAGAAEQYF. The CDR3 DNA reads TGTGCCAGCTCACCATTCTTTTCTGGTCTAGCGGGAGCGGCCGAGCAGTACTTC.

The chain uses TRBV6-6 and TRBJ1-1; 7 bases are shared with TRBD1. The V gene end was trimmed by 8 bases and the J gene end by 4 bases; junction bases not matched to a gene: 10. Germline V lookup: CDR1 MNHNY, CDR2 SVGAGI (reference sequence). The CDR3 consists of 14 residues. The CDR3 nucleotides are TGTGCCAGCCTGCTACAGGGGTCGGGCACTGAAGCTTTCTTT. The encoded protein is CASLLQGSGTEAFF.

The V call is TRBV24-1, the J call TRBJ2-3, with D possibly TRBD1 on 6 matching bases. The germline CDR1 and CDR2 sequences are KGHDR and SFDVKD. The CDR3 length is 15 residues. V dropped 1 base and J dropped 3 bases, with 10 bases sitting between them. The CDR3 sequence is CATSDFNRDTDTQYF. The CDR3 DNA reads TGTGCCACCAGTGATTTCAACAGGGATACAGATACGCAGTATTTT.

This chain uses TRBV27 with TRBJ2-3; a possible D gene is TRBD1 (5 bases). The V end was cut by 3 bases, the J end by 3 bases, with 16 bases between. CDR1 is MNHEY and CDR2 is SMNVEV in the germline V gene (reference sequence). The length of the CDR3 is 16 residues. This CDR3 is CASSLSQGYLTDTQYF. The DNA for the CDR3 is TGTGCCAGCAGTTTGTCTCAGGGATATTTGACAGATACGCAGTATTTT.

The chain uses TRBV6-5 and TRBJ2-7, with D possibly matching TRBD2 (6 bases). CDR1 is MNHEY and CDR2 is SVGAGI in the germline V gene. The CDR3 length is 11 residues. V lost 2 bases to trimming and J lost 7 bases, with 6 bases between them. CDR3 nucleotides: TGTGCCAGCAGTTACGGAGGGGAGCAGTACTTC. Amino acids: CASSYGGEQYF.

The chain has TRBV10-2 and TRBJ2-3; 10 positions agree with TRBD1. The CDR3 is made up of 15 amino acids. CDR1 is WSHSY and CDR2 is SAAADI in the germline V gene. The J segment lost 1 base and the V segment lost 5 bases, leaving 3 bases of the junction unmatched. CDR3 nucleotide sequence: TGCGCCAGCAGTTCCGGGACAGGGGGCACAGATACGCAGTATTTT. This gives the protein CASSSGTGGTDTQYF.

This chain connects TRBV5-4 to TRBJ2-7, with D unclear. This CDR3 region has 15 residues. Trimming cost V 2 bases and J 4 bases, with 16 bases left between them. Germline CDR1 SGHNT, CDR2 YYREEE (reference sequence). The CDR3 region is CASSFTAGTKYEQYF. The CDR3 nucleotides are TGTGCCAGCAGCTTTACGGCAGGTACTAAATACGAGCAGTACTTC.

The rearrangement joins TRBV7-9 to TRBJ2-2; 8 bases agree with TRBD1. CDR3 length: 13 residues. With 5 bases clipped from V and 5 bases from J, the junction kept 1 base outside the gene matches. The germline V gene encodes CDR1 SEHNR and CDR2 FQNEAQ (reference sequence). In DNA form, the CDR3 reads TGTGCCAGCAGCCGACAGGGGACCGGGGAGCTGTTTTTT. Encoded protein: CASSRQGTGELFF.